This TCR beta chain was identified in a study of T cell responses to AZD1222 COVID-19 vaccine. Clones were read by immunoSEQ multiplex PCR, and TCRdb kept only the in-frame ones, dropping some. The top ten clones hold 5% of a sample with around 120,000 clones, about 92% of them seen once. Germline V lookup: CDR1 SGHVS, CDR2 FQNEAQ. The V end was cut by 6 bases, the J end by 4 bases, with 19 bases between. This CDR3 comprises 16 residues. This clonotype was obtained from an adult who received the AZD1222 COVID-19 vaccine. The chain combines TRBV7-8 with TRBJ2-1; weak D call: TRBD2 (6 bases). Sequenced here: peripheral blood, sampled 28 days after the second AZD1222 dose. CDR3 coding DNA: TGTGCCAGCAGTTCGACTAGTACGCTTTCGTACAATGAGCAGTTCTTC. It translates to CASSSTSTLSYNEQFF.